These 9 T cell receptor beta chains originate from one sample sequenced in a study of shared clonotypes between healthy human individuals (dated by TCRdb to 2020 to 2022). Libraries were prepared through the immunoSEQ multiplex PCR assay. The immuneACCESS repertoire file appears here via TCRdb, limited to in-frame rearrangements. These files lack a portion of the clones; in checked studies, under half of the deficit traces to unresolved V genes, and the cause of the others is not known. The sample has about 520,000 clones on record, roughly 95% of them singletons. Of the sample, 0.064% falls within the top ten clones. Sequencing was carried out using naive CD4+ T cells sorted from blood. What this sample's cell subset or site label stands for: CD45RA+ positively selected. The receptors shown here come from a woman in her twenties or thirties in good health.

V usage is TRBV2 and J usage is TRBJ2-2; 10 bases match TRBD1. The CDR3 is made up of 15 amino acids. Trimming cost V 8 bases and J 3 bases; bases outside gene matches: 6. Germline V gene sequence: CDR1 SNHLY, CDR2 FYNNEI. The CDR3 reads CASRRQGADTGELFF. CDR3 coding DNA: TGTGCCAGCCGACGACAGGGGGCGGACACCGGGGAGCTGTTTTTT.

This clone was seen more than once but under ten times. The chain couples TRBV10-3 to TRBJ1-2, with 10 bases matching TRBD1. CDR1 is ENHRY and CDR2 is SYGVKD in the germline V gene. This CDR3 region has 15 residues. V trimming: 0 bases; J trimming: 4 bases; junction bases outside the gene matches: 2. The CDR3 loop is CAISESGQGVYGYTF. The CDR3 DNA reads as TGTGCCATCAGTGAGTCCGGACAGGGGGTCTATGGCTACACCTTC.

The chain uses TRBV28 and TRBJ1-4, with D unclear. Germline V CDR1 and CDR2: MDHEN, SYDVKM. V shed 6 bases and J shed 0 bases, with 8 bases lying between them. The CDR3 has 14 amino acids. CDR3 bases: TGTGCCAGCAGGGCCCAGGCAACTAATGAAAAACTGTTTTTT. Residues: CASRAQATNEKLFF. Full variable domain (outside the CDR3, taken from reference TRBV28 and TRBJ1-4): DVKVTQSSRYLVKRTGEKVFLECVQDMDHENMFWYRQDPGLGLRLIYFSYDVKMKEKGDIPEGYSVSREKKERFSLILESASTNQTSMYLCASRAQATNEKLFFGSGTQLSVL.

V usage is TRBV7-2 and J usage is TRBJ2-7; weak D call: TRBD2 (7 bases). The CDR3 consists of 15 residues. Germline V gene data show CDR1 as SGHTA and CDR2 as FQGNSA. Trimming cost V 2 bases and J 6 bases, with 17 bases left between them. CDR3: CASSLYEGGGLEQYF. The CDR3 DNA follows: TGTGCCAGCAGCTTATACGAGGGAGGGGGGCTCGAGCAGTACTTC. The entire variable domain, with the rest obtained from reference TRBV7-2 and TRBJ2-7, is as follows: GAGVSQSPSNKVTEKGKDVELRCDPISGHTALYWYRQSLGQGLEFLIYFQGNSAPDKSGLPSDRFSAERTGGSVSTLTIQRTQQEDSAVYLCASSLYEGGGLEQYFGPGTRLTVT.

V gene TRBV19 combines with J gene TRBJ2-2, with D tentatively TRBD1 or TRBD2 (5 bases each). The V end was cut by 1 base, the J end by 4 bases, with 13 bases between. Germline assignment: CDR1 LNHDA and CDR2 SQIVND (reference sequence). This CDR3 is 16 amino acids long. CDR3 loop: CASSIAGVRVTGELFF. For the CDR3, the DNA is TGTGCCAGTAGTATAGCCGGGGTCAGGGTCACCGGGGAGCTGTTTTTT.

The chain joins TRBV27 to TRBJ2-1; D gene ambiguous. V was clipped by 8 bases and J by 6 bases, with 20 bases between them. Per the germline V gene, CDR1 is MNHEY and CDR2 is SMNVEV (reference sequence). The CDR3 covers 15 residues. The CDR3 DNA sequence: TGTGCCAGCGTCCCCGTCGCGGCTGTGGCCAATGAGCAGTTCTTC. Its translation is CASVPVAAVANEQFF.

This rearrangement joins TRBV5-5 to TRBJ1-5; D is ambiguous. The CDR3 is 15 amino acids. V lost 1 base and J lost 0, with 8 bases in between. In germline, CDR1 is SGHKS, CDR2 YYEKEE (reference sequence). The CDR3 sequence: CASSLIGNSNQPQHF. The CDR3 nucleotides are TGTGCCAGCAGCTTGATCGGTAATAGCAATCAGCCCCAGCATTTT.

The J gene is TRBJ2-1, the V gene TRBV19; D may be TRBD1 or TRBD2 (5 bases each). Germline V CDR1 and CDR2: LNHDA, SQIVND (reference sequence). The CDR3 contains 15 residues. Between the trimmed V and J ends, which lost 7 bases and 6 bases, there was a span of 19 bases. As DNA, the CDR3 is TGTGCCAGTACAACCGGGGCTCCCCACATCAATGAGCAGTTCTTC. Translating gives CASTTGAPHINEQFF.

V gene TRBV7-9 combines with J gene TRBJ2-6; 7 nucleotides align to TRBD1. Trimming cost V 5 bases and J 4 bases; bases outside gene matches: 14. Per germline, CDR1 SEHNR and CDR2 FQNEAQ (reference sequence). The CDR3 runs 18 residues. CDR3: CASSPTGHLENGANVLTF. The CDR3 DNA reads TGTGCCAGCAGCCCGACAGGGCATTTGGAGAACGGGGCCAACGTCCTGACTTTC.